This TCR beta chain was captured in a study of blood T cell repertoires in COVID-19. Study at large: The study drew acute and convalescent COVID-19 samples from the United States, Italy and Spain.

Assay used: immunoSEQ multiplex PCR; TCRdb lists only in-frame clones, some missing. The repertoire consists of about 220,000 clones, with 70% to 85% occurring once and the leading ten covering approximately 3.6%. Trimming took 0 bases from V and 3 from J, leaving 13 bases between them. The CDR3 runs 16 residues. The germline CDR1 and CDR2 sequences are MNHEY and SVGAGI. Those enrolled, adults aged roughly 18 to 89 years, came from roughly 22 US areas. The rearrangement uses TRBV6-5 and TRBJ2-3; D may be TRBD2 (5 bases). Sequencing input: PBMCs or T cells enriched from blood (not recorded which). This sequence originates from a woman aged 55-69 years who had recovered from COVID-19. The CDR3 here is CASSYSRGGGTDTQYF. CDR3 nucleotide sequence: TGTGCCAGCAGTTACTCACGCGGAGGTGGAACAGATACGCAGTATTTT.